Following are 12 T cell receptor beta chains from one sample sequenced in a study of blood T cell repertoires in COVID-19. Profiled with immunoSEQ multiplex PCR; TCRdb holds only in-frame clones, not every one. The data show approximately 110,000 clones, with 80% to 90% seen just once and around 1.1% held by the top ten. Sequencing used peripheral blood. The receptors come from a human donor in a cohort sampled during active COVID-19.

The chain uses TRBV29-1 and TRBJ2-7; 8 bases align to TRBD1. This CDR3 comprises 15 residues. The trim removed 7 bases at V and 0 bases at J, leaving 11 bases unmatched. The germline CDR1 and CDR2 sequences are SQVTM and ANQGSEA. CDR3 DNA: TGCAGCGCAATGACGACAGGGGTGGGCTCCTACGAGCAGTACTTC. Protein product: CSAMTTGVGSYEQYF.

The chain recombines TRBV12-3 or TRBV12-4 with TRBJ2-7; TRBD2 matches 10 bases. The CDR3 has 13 amino acids. V was clipped by 5 bases and J by 4 bases; unmatched bases: 2. In DNA form, the CDR3 reads TGTGCCAGCAGTCCGGGACTAGCGTACGAGCAGTACTTC. Protein: CASSPGLAYEQYF.

The chain combines TRBV15 with TRBJ2-1; 11 positions match TRBD2. CDR3 length: 16 amino acids. The germline CDR1 and CDR2 sequences are LNHNV and YYDKDF (reference sequence). After removal of 0 bases from V and 6 bases from J, the junction contained 4 bases not matched to a gene. CDR3 loop: CATSRDLAGGLNEQFF. DNA of the CDR3: TGTGCCACCAGCAGAGATTTAGCGGGAGGGCTCAATGAGCAGTTCTTC.

The V gene is TRBV7-2, the J gene TRBJ2-7; D remains unclear. The V gene lost 0 bases and the J gene lost 6 bases, with 6 bases spanning the gap. Germline values: CDR1 SGHTA, CDR2 FQGNSA. There are 12 residues in the CDR3. Here the CDR3 DNA reads TGTGCCAGCAGCTTAGCGGGCGTCGAGCAGTACTTC. It is translated as CASSLAGVEQYF. The full variable domain, with the rest looked up from reference TRBV7-2 and TRBJ2-7, is GAGVSQSPSNKVTEKGKDVELRCDPISGHTALYWYRQSLGQGLEFLIYFQGNSAPDKSGLPSDRFSAERTGGSVSTLTIQRTQQEDSAVYLCASSLAGVEQYFGPGTRLTVT.

The chain has TRBV15 and TRBJ1-3; TRBD1 matches 7 bases. The V gene end was trimmed by 5 bases and the J gene end by 4 bases; junction bases not matched to a gene: 11. This CDR3 region has 16 residues. Germline CDR1 is LNHNV and CDR2 is YYDKDF (reference sequence). The CDR3, as DNA: TGTGCCACCAGCCCGCGACAGGGAATCTCCGGAAACACCATATATTTT. Its protein product is CATSPRQGISGNTIYF.

J is TRBJ1-4 and V is TRBV5-1; 8 bases fit TRBD1. The CDR3 covers 15 residues. Germline V gives CDR1 SGHRS, CDR2 YFSETQ. Losses at the gene ends were 0 bases for V and 8 bases for J; bases not matched to a gene: 6. CDR3 in amino acids: CASSLGDRGGEKLFF. The CDR3 nucleotides read TGCGCCAGCAGCTTGGGCGACAGGGGAGGCGAAAAACTGTTTTTT.

The rearrangement links TRBV2 to TRBJ2-7, with D possibly matching TRBD2 (6 bases). The CDR3 spans 13 residues. V lost 5 bases and J 2 bases, leaving 10 bases between the germline ends. Germline values: CDR1 SNHLY, CDR2 FYNNEI. CDR3 sequence (DNA): TGTGCCAGCAGTTCCGGGGGACCCTACGAGCAGTACTTC. Protein: CASSSGGPYEQYF.

The gene calls are TRBV3-1 (or the pseudogene TRBV3-2) and TRBJ1-6; D is perhaps TRBD1 (6 bases). The CDR3 length is 18 residues. Trimming pared 1 base from V and 0 bases from J, leaving 13 bases between. Germline assignment: CDR1 LGHDT and CDR2 YNNKEL (reference sequence). CDR3 protein: CASSQGGGASSYNSPLHF. The CDR3 DNA follows: TGTGCCAGCAGCCAAGGCGGGGGCGCGAGCTCCTATAATTCACCCCTCCACTTT.

The chain uses TRBV2 and TRBJ1-5; D remains unclear. The V end was cut by 1 base, the J end by 4 bases, with 8 bases between. Germline assignment: CDR1 SNHLY and CDR2 FYNNEI. The CDR3 totals 14 residues. CDR3 in DNA: TGTGCCAGCAGTGAAGGGACTCCAAATCAGCCCCAGCATTTT. It is translated as CASSEGTPNQPQHF.

This chain joins TRBV4-2 and TRBJ1-3; D perhaps matches TRBD1 (5 bases). V lost 1 base and J lost 4, with 11 bases in between. CDR3 length: 15 amino acids. CDR1 LGHNA and CDR2 YNFKEQ come from the germline V gene. CDR3 sequence reads: CASSQVGGSGNTIYF. The CDR3 region has the DNA TGTGCCAGCAGCCAAGTGGGGGGTTCGGGAAACACCATATATTTT.

The sample holds one count of this clone. The V gene is TRBV6-5, the J gene TRBJ2-2, with D maybe TRBD1 (5 bases). V gave up 7 bases and J gave up 1 base, with 7 bases separating them. Per the germline V gene, CDR1 is MNHEY and CDR2 is SVGAGI. This CDR3 is 13 amino acids long. The chain's CDR3 is CASIQGNTGELFF. In nucleotides, the CDR3 is TGTGCCAGCATCCAGGGGAACACCGGGGAGCTGTTTTTT.

V usage is TRBV14 and J usage is TRBJ2-5, with 12 bases lining up with TRBD2. CDR1 is SGHDN, CDR2 FVKESK, per germline. The CDR3 is made up of 20 amino acids. J was trimmed by 2 bases and V by 0 bases; bases with no gene match: 13. CDR3 in amino acids: CASSQESSSGGASGQETQYF. CDR3 sequence (DNA): TGTGCCAGCAGCCAAGAATCTTCTAGCGGGGGGGCGTCCGGGCAAGAGACCCAGTACTTC.